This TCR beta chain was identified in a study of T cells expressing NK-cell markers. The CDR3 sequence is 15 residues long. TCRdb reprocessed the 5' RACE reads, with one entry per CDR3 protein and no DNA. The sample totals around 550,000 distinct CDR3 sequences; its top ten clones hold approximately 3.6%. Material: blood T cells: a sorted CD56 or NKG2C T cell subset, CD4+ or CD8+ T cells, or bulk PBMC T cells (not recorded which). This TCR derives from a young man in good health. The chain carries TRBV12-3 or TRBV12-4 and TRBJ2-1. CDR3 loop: CASSFSGTAYNEQFF.